The 9 T cell receptor beta chains in this list originate from one sample, sequenced in a study of PD-1 blockade in classical Hodgkin lymphoma. Sequenced by immunoSEQ multiplex PCR; TCRdb stores in-frame clones only, minus some. Of some 13,000 clones detected, approximately 80% appear once; the ten largest clones hold 16%. Time point in this sample: cycle 4 day 1 (C4D1), after 6 weeks of nivolumab. Relapse after autologous stem cell transplantation occurred in every patient, and brentuximab vedotin exposure varied. The source was peripheral blood mononuclear cells (PBMCs), collected before the fourth cycle of nivolumab. Receptors were obtained from a human donor with classical Hodgkin lymphoma.

This chain links TRBV19 with TRBJ1-4; D is uncertain. Germline values: CDR1 LNHDA, CDR2 SQIVND (reference sequence). This CDR3 is built from 14 residues. V gave up 3 bases and J gave up 3 bases, with 8 bases separating them. The CDR3: CASSIYSANEKLFF. CDR3 bases: TGTGCCAGTAGTATTTACAGTGCTAATGAAAAACTGTTTTTT.

The V gene is TRBV28, the J gene TRBJ2-7; D remains ambiguous. Per the germline V gene, CDR1 is MDHEN and CDR2 is SYDVKM. The CDR3 is 12 residues long. The V end was cut by 6 bases, the J end by 6 bases, with 12 bases between. For the CDR3, the DNA is TGTGCCAGCAGACTCGGAGTTGCCGAGCAGTACTTC. It codes for CASRLGVAEQYF.

In its sample, this clone was seen a few times. The V and J genes are TRBV4-3 and TRBJ1-3; D is unclear. This CDR3 is built from 18 residues. The V and J ends lost 4 bases and 0 bases respectively, with 19 bases between them. Germline lookup yields CDR1 LGHNA and CDR2 YSLEER. DNA for the CDR3: TGCGCCAGCAGCCGCGCTGCGGCAGGAGGGAGCTCTGGAAACACCATATATTTT. It codes for CASSRAAAGGSSGNTIYF.

This chain joins TRBV4-1 and TRBJ2-3, with D perhaps TRBD1 (5 bases). Germline loops: CDR1 MGHRA, CDR2 YSYEKL. Trimming shortened V by 0 bases and J by 7 bases, and 8 bases separated the two germline ends. The CDR3 spans 13 residues. This chain's CDR3 is CASSQEMGHTQYF. In DNA, the CDR3 is TGCGCCAGCAGCCAAGAGATGGGGCATACGCAGTATTTT.

Worth noting for this clone: At one of its ends the junction is not consistent with the germline gene, which may arise from a read error. This sample also contains other DNA sequences that code for the same CDR3. The J gene is TRBJ2-2, the V gene TRBV27, with 7 nucleotides matching TRBD1. The CDR3 is 14 residues long. Germline V CDR1 and CDR2: MNHEY, SMNVEV (reference sequence). The CDR3 DNA follows: TGTGCCACCCGGACAGGACAGAACACCGGGGAGTTGTTTTTT. As protein: CATRTGQNTGELFF.

The rearrangement links TRBV29-1 to TRBJ1-4; D is uncertain. Germline lookup yields CDR1 SQVTM and CDR2 ANQGSEA. Trimming pared 7 bases from V and 12 bases from J, leaving 12 bases between. The CDR3 spans 10 residues. CDR3 nucleotide sequence: TGCAGCGGACTGAGTGGGCAACTGTTTTTT. The encoded protein is CSGLSGQLFF. The whole variable domain, filled in from reference TRBV29-1 and TRBJ1-4, reads SAVISQKPSRDICQRGTSLTIQCQVDSQVTMMFWYRQQPGQSLTLIATANQGSEATYESGFVIDKFPISRPNLTFSTLTVSNMSPEDSSIYLCSGLSGQLFFGSGTQLSVL.

This rearrangement joins TRBV28 to TRBJ1-5, with a possible D match to TRBD1 (5 bases). V gave up 5 bases and J gave up 1 base, with 12 bases separating them. The CDR3 totals 15 residues. Germline V gives CDR1 MDHEN, CDR2 SYDVKM. The CDR3, as DNA: TGTGCCAGCAGTACACGGCGACAGAGCAATCAGCCCCAGCATTTT. It encodes CASSTRRQSNQPQHF.

The V call is TRBV5-5, the J call TRBJ2-1; D is unclear. This CDR3 is built from 15 residues. Between the trimmed V and J ends, which lost 4 bases and 3 bases, there was a span of 14 bases. The germline gives CDR1 SGHKS, CDR2 YYEKEE (reference sequence). CDR3 nucleotide sequence: TGTGCCAGCAGCCCGCACCCCCAAGGCTACAATGAGCAGTTCTTC. It codes for CASSPHPQGYNEQFF.

This rearrangement joins TRBV19 to TRBJ2-6; TRBD1 or TRBD2 may be the D gene (6 bases each). This CDR3 comprises 15 residues. Germline CDR1 and CDR2: LNHDA and SQIVND (reference sequence). Trimming took 3 bases from V and 2 from J, leaving 8 bases between them. Written as DNA, the CDR3 is TGTGCCAGTAGTATCCGGGGGCCTGGGGCCAACGTCCTGACTTTC. Translating gives CASSIRGPGANVLTF.